Below, 20 T cell receptor beta chains from the same sample are listed, as sequenced in a study of CD8+CD57+ T cells in acquired aplastic anemia. TCR beta VDJ combinations and CDR3 sequences were profiled from genomic DNA. TCRdb itself ran the reads through MiXCR, one entry per CDR3 protein. The table lists 100,000 to 150,000 distinct CDR3 sequences, around 48% of them singletons. Sequencing input: sorted CD4+, CD8+, or CD8+CD57+ T cells (not recorded which) from PBMCs. Receptor source: a human donor in good health, serving as a control.

This clonotype was picked up many times. Written as DNA, the CDR3 is TGCGCCAGCAGCCAGGAACGAGACAGCTACTATGGCTACACCTTC. Protein product: CASSQERDSYYGYTF. The chain couples TRBV4-3 to TRBJ1-2, with D perhaps TRBD1 (5 bases). Trimming pared 3 bases from V and 3 bases from J, leaving 14 bases between. The CDR3 runs 15 residues. Germline-derived CDR1 and CDR2 are LGHNA and YSLEER.

The V call is TRBV15, the J call TRBJ1-5, with D perhaps matching TRBD1 (5 bases). Germline V gene sequence: CDR1 LNHNV, CDR2 YYDKDF (reference sequence). CDR3 length: 13 residues. V was trimmed by 3 bases and J by 4 bases, leaving 7 bases between them. The CDR3 protein is CATSSGGNQPQHF. The CDR3 DNA is TGTGCCACCAGCAGTGGGGGGAATCAGCCCCAGCATTTT. Supplemented by reference TRBV15 and TRBJ1-5, the full variable domain reads DAMVIQNPRYQVTQFGKPVTLSCSQTLNHNVMYWYQQKSSQAPKLLFHYYDKDFNNEADTPDNFQSRRPNTSFCFLDIRSPGLGDTAMYLCATSSGGNQPQHFGDGTRLSIL.

The chain couples TRBV9 to TRBJ1-2, with D tentatively TRBD1 (5 bases). This CDR3 has 14 residues. The V end was cut by 2 bases, the J end by 4 bases, with 12 bases between. The germline V gene encodes CDR1 SGDLS and CDR2 YYNGEE. The CDR3 DNA follows: TGTGCCAGCAGCGTGGACATAGGAATCTATGGCTACACCTTC. Translating gives CASSVDIGIYGYTF.

The chain combines TRBV20-1 with TRBJ2-1; possibly TRBD1 or TRBD2 for D (5 bases each). The length of the CDR3 is 13 residues. V lost 3 bases, J lost 4 bases, and 10 bases lay in between. CDR1 and CDR2 from the germline V gene are DFQATT and SNEGSKA (reference sequence). The CDR3 loop reads CSASGALYNEQFF. The CDR3 DNA reads TGCAGTGCTAGCGGGGCACTTTACAATGAGCAGTTCTTC.

This clonotype was observed at least ten times. V is TRBV12-3 or TRBV12-4 and J is TRBJ2-3; TRBD1 matches at 9 bases. The V and J ends lost 4 bases and 3 bases, in that order; junction bases with no gene match: 5. This CDR3 region has 15 residues. The CDR3 DNA sequence: TGTGCCAGCAGTTCGGACAGGGGATTTACAGATACGCAGTATTTT. Translated, it gives CASSSDRGFTDTQYF.

This clonotype was found many times. J is TRBJ2-5 and V is TRBV12-3 or TRBV12-4; D possibly corresponds to TRBD1 (6 bases). V lost 4 bases, J lost 7 bases, and 16 bases lay in between. The CDR3 has 14 amino acids. The CDR3 reads CASSSRYRDGTQYF. In DNA, the CDR3 is TGTGCCAGCAGTTCCAGATACAGGGACGGGACCCAGTACTTC.

Comments on this clonotype: Here the CDR3 omits its conserved ending phenylalanine or tryptophan, so a read error is the likely source. It is unclear where the CDR3 begins or ends on the DNA, so no DNA is shown, and the CDR3 is as TCRdb lists it. The chain couples TRBV3-1 to TRBJ2-1. The CDR3 length is 9 residues, termini included. CDR1 and CDR2 from the germline V gene are LGHDT and YNNKEL (reference sequence). CDR3 residues: CASSPLNLL.

This clonotype turned up a few times. This chain uses TRBV7-2 with TRBJ1-5; no clear D gene. V gave up 7 bases and J gave up 6 bases, with 13 bases separating them. Germline V gives CDR1 SGHTA, CDR2 FQGNSA. CDR3 length: 13 amino acids. CDR3 amino acids: CASNRQLGQPQHF. The CDR3 DNA is TGTGCCAGCAACCGACAATTGGGTCAGCCCCAGCATTTT.

This clonotype has a count of ten or more. V is TRBV7-9 and J is TRBJ2-1; TRBD1 aligns across 7 bases. From germline, CDR1 is SEHNR and CDR2 FQNEAQ (reference sequence). Trimming removed 7 bases from V and 8 bases from J; junction bases left unmatched: 17. The CDR3 extends over 16 amino acids. The CDR3 DNA follows: TGTGCCAGCACCCGAACTATGTCTGACAGGGAACATGAGCAGTTCTTC. Its translation is CASTRTMSDREHEQFF. The full variable domain, in which reference TRBV7-9 and TRBJ2-1 provide the parts outside the CDR3, is DTGVSQNPRHKITKRGQNVTFRCDPISEHNRLYWYRQTLGQGPEFLTYFQNEAQLEKSRLLSDRFSAERPKGSFSTLEIQRTEQGDSAMYLCASTRTMSDREHEQFFGPGTRLTVL.

Many counts were recorded for this clonotype. This chain joins TRBV9 and TRBJ1-1; TRBD1 matches at 7 bases. The CDR3 is 14 amino acids. After removal of 4 bases from V and 4 bases from J, the junction contained 7 bases not matched to a gene. Germline lookup yields CDR1 SGDLS and CDR2 YYNGEE. CDR3 sequence: CASSPMTGRTEAFF. Here the CDR3 DNA reads TGTGCCAGCAGCCCCATGACAGGGCGCACTGAAGCTTTCTTT.

This clonotype appeared a few times. V usage is TRBV25-1 and J usage is TRBJ2-7; D may be TRBD2 (6 bases). This CDR3 has 14 amino acids. From germline, CDR1 is MGHDK and CDR2 SYGVNS. Trimming cost V 3 bases and J 0 bases, with 9 bases left between them. CDR3 sequence: CASSETGVSYEQYF. In DNA form, the CDR3 reads TGTGCCAGCAGTGAGACGGGGGTCTCCTACGAGCAGTACTTC.

This clonotype was seen ten or more times. The gene calls are TRBV7-2 and TRBJ1-4, with D perhaps matching TRBD1 (6 bases). Trimming shortened V by 0 bases and J by 8 bases, and 16 bases separated the two germline ends. There are 16 residues in the CDR3. Germline V lookup: CDR1 SGHTA, CDR2 FQGNSA. CDR3: CASSLALGGRSEKLFF. In DNA, the CDR3 is TGTGCCAGCAGCTTAGCGCTAGGGGGGCGATCGGAAAAACTGTTTTTT.

The chain has TRBV10-3 and TRBJ2-3, with 7 bases aligning to TRBD2. The germline CDR1 and CDR2 sequences are ENHRY and SYGVKD. Trimming cost V 6 bases and J 0 bases; bases outside gene matches: 3. The CDR3 contains 14 residues. Written as DNA, the CDR3 is TGTGCCATCAGAGAGGGACTAAGCACAGATACGCAGTATTTT. This sequence encodes CAIREGLSTDTQYF.

This chain connects TRBV15 to TRBJ1-5; weak D call: TRBD1 (5 bases). The CDR3 totals 14 residues. Looked up from germline, CDR1 is LNHNV and CDR2 is YYDKDF (reference sequence). V lost 4 bases, J lost 1 base, and 8 bases lay in between. The CDR3 DNA reads TGTGCCACCAGCACCAGGGTGAGCAATCAGCCCCAGCATTTT. The encoded protein is CATSTRVSNQPQHF.

This clonotype was seen a single time. A junction end diverges from the germline sequence, so it may reflect a read error. The rearrangement joins TRBV18 to TRBJ2-5; D is possibly TRBD2 (6 bases). This CDR3 region has 16 residues. In germline, CDR1 is KGHSH, CDR2 LQKENI. CDR3 nucleotide sequence: TGTGCCAGCTCACTTGGGGCGGGGAGAAACCAAGGGACCCAGTACTTC. It codes for CASSLGAGRNQGTQYF.

V usage is TRBV5-1 and J usage is TRBJ2-3; the match to TRBD2 covers 8 bases. Germline trimming cut 4 bases from V and 1 base from J; bases unmatched to any gene: 2. The CDR3 length is 14 residues. Germline CDR1 and CDR2: SGHRS and YFSETQ. The CDR3 loop reads CASSALAGTDTQYF. CDR3 coding DNA: TGCGCCAGCAGCGCACTAGCGGGCACAGATACGCAGTATTTT.

This chain links TRBV2 with TRBJ2-3, with 9 nucleotides matching TRBD2. The germline V gene encodes CDR1 SNHLY and CDR2 FYNNEI. This CDR3 comprises 15 residues. The trim removed 7 bases at V and 4 bases at J, leaving 9 bases unmatched. CDR3 in amino acids: CASTEVGGGADTQYF. CDR3 DNA: TGTGCCAGCACCGAAGTTGGCGGGGGGGCAGATACGCAGTATTTT.

This clonotype was observed many times. The chain is built from TRBV6-5 and TRBJ1-6; D might be TRBD1 (6 bases). CDR1 is MNHEY and CDR2 is SVGAGI in the germline V gene. This CDR3 has 14 amino acids. V was pared by 7 bases and J by 7 bases, with 14 bases between. The CDR3 coding sequence is TGTGCCAGCACGTTTGGACAGAAAAATTCACCCCTCCACTTT. It is translated as CASTFGQKNSPLHF.

The chain joins TRBV20-1 to TRBJ2-3; D tentatively reads TRBD1 or TRBD2 (7 bases each). Germline CDR1 DFQATT, CDR2 SNEGSKA (reference sequence). Trimming left V 5 bases short and J 4 bases short, with 10 bases between. This CDR3 region has 12 residues. The CDR3 nucleotides are TGCAGTGCTCAGGGGGGGGCAGATACGCAGTATTTT. Its translation: CSAQGGADTQYF.

This clonotype was recorded at least ten times. The chain combines TRBV7-3 with TRBJ2-3; TRBD2 aligns across 12 bases. Germline loops: CDR1 SGHTA, CDR2 FQGTGA. Unmatched junction bases numbered 4, after V lost 4 bases and J lost 5 bases. This CDR3 is 15 amino acids long. The DNA for the CDR3 is TGTGCCAGCAGCTCCGGGGGACTAGCGGGAGATACGCAGTATTTT. The encoded protein is CASSSGGLAGDTQYF.